This is a list of T cell receptor beta chains from one sample in a study of cytomegalovirus exposure and HLA in healthy donors. Sequencing used immunoSEQ multiplex PCR; TCRdb keeps in-frame clones, though not all of them. This sample has about 200,000 clones, with approximately 83% found just once. Source material: PBMCs. The receptors were sampled from a boy aged 2 to 10 in good health and CMV-seronegative. Both conserved end residues are part of each CDR3. The order of the fields is J gene, V gene, D gene, clone size, CDR3 protein, CDR3 DNA. D genes are given only for firm matches. Expanded clones get a size class; other rows say once, few or many, or leave the size out.

J gene: TRBJ2-5
V gene: TRBV7-2
D gene: NA
clone size: NA
CDR3 protein: CASSFPGSGETQYF
CDR3 DNA: TGTGCCAGCAGCTTTCCGGGGTCGGGAGAGACCCAGTACTTC

J gene: TRBJ1-2
V gene: TRBV15
D gene: NA
clone size: NA
CDR3 protein: CATSTGRYGYTF
CDR3 DNA: TGTGCCACCAGCACCGGGAGGTATGGCTACACCTTC

J gene: TRBJ1-1
V gene: TRBV27
D gene: NA
clone size: NA
CDR3 protein: CASSFEGPSTEAFF
CDR3 DNA: TGTGCCAGCAGTTTCGAGGGCCCCTCCACTGAGGCTTTCTTT

J gene: TRBJ2-5
V gene: TRBV27
D gene: NA
clone size: NA
CDR3 protein: CASSYQETQYF
CDR3 DNA: TGTGCCAGCAGCTACCAAGAGACCCAGTACTTC

J gene: TRBJ2-5
V gene: TRBV9
D gene: TRBD2
clone size: NA
CDR3 protein: CASSRTSGGQETQYF
CDR3 DNA: TGTGCCAGCAGTCGGACTAGCGGGGGCCAAGAGACCCAGTACTTC

J gene: TRBJ2-2
V gene: TRBV5-6
D gene: NA
clone size: NA
CDR3 protein: CASSLVSRGDTGELFF
CDR3 DNA: TGTGCCAGCAGCTTAGTGTCCAGGGGTGACACCGGGGAGCTGTTTTTT

J gene: TRBJ1-5
V gene: TRBV6-1
D gene: NA
clone size: NA
CDR3 protein: CASSERWGVQPQHF
CDR3 DNA: TGTGCCAGCAGTGAGCGTTGGGGCGTTCAGCCCCAGCATTTT

J gene: TRBJ1-2
V gene: TRBV7-9
D gene: NA
clone size: NA
CDR3 protein: CASSLLYYGYTF
CDR3 DNA: TGTGCCAGCAGCCTCCTCTACTATGGCTACACCTTC

J gene: TRBJ2-7
V gene: TRBV15
D gene: NA
clone size: NA
CDR3 protein: CATSPGGAFYEQYF
CDR3 DNA: TGTGCCACCAGCCCCGGAGGCGCCTTCTACGAGCAGTACTTC

J gene: TRBJ1-2
V gene: TRBV19
D gene: NA
clone size: NA
CDR3 protein: CASRGGNYGYTF
CDR3 DNA: TGTGCCAGTAGGGGGGGAAACTATGGCTACACCTTC

J gene: TRBJ1-2
V gene: TRBV4-3
D gene: NA
clone size: few
CDR3 protein: CASSQEGGGGYTF
CDR3 DNA: TGCGCCAGCAGCCAAGAGGGCGGGGGAGGCTACACCTTC

J gene: TRBJ1-1
V gene: TRBV4-3
D gene: NA
clone size: NA
CDR3 protein: CASSPYKNTEAFF
CDR3 DNA: TGCGCCAGCAGCCCTTACAAGAACACTGAAGCTTTCTTT

J gene: TRBJ1-2
V gene: TRBV5-4
D gene: TRBD1
clone size: NA
CDR3 protein: CASSEGAKQAGYTF
CDR3 DNA: TGTGCCAGCAGCGAGGGGGCTAAACAGGCAGGCTACACCTTC

J gene: TRBJ1-5
V gene: TRBV5-8
D gene: TRBD1
clone size: NA
CDR3 protein: CASSGGPWATGMSNQPQHF
CDR3 DNA: TGTGCCAGCAGCGGAGGACCTTGGGCGACAGGGATGAGCAATCAGCCCCAGCATTTT

J gene: TRBJ1-2
V gene: TRBV18
D gene: NA
clone size: NA
CDR3 protein: CASSPRQANYGYTF
CDR3 DNA: TGTGCCAGCTCACCAAGGCAGGCTAACTATGGCTACACCTTC

J gene: TRBJ2-4
V gene: TRBV2
D gene: TRBD2
clone size: NA
CDR3 protein: CASSPAGGKNIQYF
CDR3 DNA: TGTGCCAGCAGTCCCGCGGGGGGCAAAAACATTCAGTACTTC